The rows below give T cell receptor beta chains drawn from one sample of a study of T cell changes during pregnancy in multiple sclerosis. The data were produced by immunoSEQ multiplex PCR, yet TCRdb's version contains in-frame clones alone and is incomplete. Of tens of thousands of clones listed, 94% were seen once; the top ten hold about 0.8%. The sample in question was peripheral blood, obtained in the third trimester of pregnancy. The origin of the receptors is a female donor with multiple sclerosis, enrolled in a pregnancy study. The CDR3 runs from the conserved cysteine through the conserved F or W. A D gene is named only where the DNA matches it firmly. Expanded clones are given a class, and other clones once, few, many or no size at all.

j_call	clone_size	v_call	d_call	cdr3_aa	cdr3_nt
TRBJ1-5	NA	TRBV19	NA	CASSIVTEVNNQPQHF	TGTGCCAGTAGTATAGTTACAGAAGTTAACAATCAGCCCCAGCATTTT
TRBJ2-3	NA	TRBV5-1	NA	CASSLWSVTDTQYF	TGCGCCAGCAGCTTGTGGTCAGTCACAGATACGCAGTATTTT
TRBJ2-1	NA	TRBV6-5	NA	CASSLARGGYNEQFF	TGTGCCAGCAGTTTGGCGAGGGGGGGCTACAATGAGCAGTTCTTC
TRBJ1-2	NA	TRBV5-1	NA	CASSYFQSSGYTF	TGCGCCAGCAGCTACTTTCAAAGTAGCGGCTACACCTTC
TRBJ2-6	NA	TRBV28	NA	CASTTTSPGSLLTF	TGTGCCAGCACCACCACATCCCCAGGGTCCCTACTGACTTTC
TRBJ1-2	NA	TRBV11-3	NA	CASSFYRTNYGYTF	TGTGCCAGCAGCTTTTACAGAACTAACTATGGCTACACCTTC
TRBJ2-7	NA	TRBV20-1	TRBD2	CSARTSGEQYF	TGCAGTGCCAGGACTAGCGGCGAGCAGTACTTC
TRBJ2-4	NA	TRBV19	TRBD2	CASSASTSGRSQLAKNIQYF	TGTGCCAGTAGTGCCTCGACTAGCGGGAGGTCTCAATTAGCCAAAAACATTCAGTACTTC
TRBJ2-5	NA	TRBV2	NA	CASSGAAQETQYF	TGTGCCAGCAGTGGGGCAGCCCAAGAGACCCAGTACTTC
TRBJ1-5	once	TRBV9	NA	CASSVELAGGNQPQHF	TGTGCCAGCAGCGTAGAATTGGCGGGTGGCAATCAGCCCCAGCATTTT
TRBJ2-7	NA	TRBV18	TRBD2	CASSPTSGRVYEQYF	TGTGCCAGCTCACCAACTAGCGGGAGGGTCTACGAGCAGTACTTC
TRBJ2-5	NA	TRBV5-1	NA	CASSPGTYQETQYF	TGCGCCAGCAGCCCCGGGACATACCAAGAGACCCAGTACTTC
TRBJ2-1	NA	TRBV27	TRBD1	CASSVGTGILNEQFF	TGTGCCAGCAGTGTAGGGACAGGGATCTTGAATGAGCAGTTCTTC
TRBJ2-4	NA	TRBV4-1	TRBD2	CASSQPTSGKGRNIQYF	TGCGCCAGCAGCCAACCGACTAGCGGGAAAGGAAGAAACATTCAGTACTTC
TRBJ1-2	NA	TRBV5-1	NA	CASSGNRRSGYTF	TGCGCCAGCAGCGGAAACAGGCGTAGCGGCTACACCTTC
TRBJ2-1	NA	TRBV25-1	TRBD2	CASSDWTSGNNEQFF	TGTGCCAGCAGTGACTGGACTAGCGGAAACAATGAGCAGTTCTTC
TRBJ2-6	NA	TRBV19	NA	CASRIPYRGGRSGANVLTF	TGTGCCAGTAGGATTCCGTACAGGGGGGGACGCTCTGGGGCCAACGTCCTGACTTTC
TRBJ2-2	NA	TRBV6-5	TRBD1	CASRRTGASTGELFF	TGTGCCAGCAGGCGCACAGGGGCATCGACCGGGGAGCTGTTTTTT
TRBJ2-7	NA	TRBV6-5	NA	CASSYSRKETYEQYF	TGTGCCAGCAGTTACTCGCGGAAGGAAACCTACGAGCAGTACTTC
TRBJ2-5	NA	TRBV6-1	NA	CASRRLQGWETQYF	TGTGCCAGCAGGAGACTACAGGGTTGGGAGACCCAGTACTTC
TRBJ2-1	NA	TRBV7-9	TRBD2	CASSLWGGNEQFF	TGTGCCAGCAGCTTATGGGGGGGCAATGAGCAGTTCTTC
TRBJ2-3	NA	TRBV7-9	NA	CASSSGDTSTDTQYF	TGTGCCAGCAGCTCCGGTGATACCAGCACAGATACGCAGTATTTT
TRBJ2-3	NA	TRBV25-1	NA	CASSELSTDTQYF	TGTGCCAGCAGTGAGCTAAGCACAGATACGCAGTATTTT
TRBJ2-7	NA	TRBV6-1	TRBD1	CATKGTGLSEQYF	TGTGCCACCAAAGGGACAGGGTTATCCGAGCAGTACTTC
TRBJ2-5	NA	TRBV5-1	NA	CASSSGAGRYQETQYF	TGCGCCAGCAGCTCCGGAGCAGGGAGGTACCAAGAGACCCAGTACTTC
TRBJ2-7	NA	TRBV5-1	TRBD2	CASSLYTSGTYYEQYF	TGCGCCAGCAGCCTGTATACTAGCGGAACATACTACGAGCAGTACTTC
TRBJ1-5	NA	TRBV6-6	TRBD1	CASSPDRGIHQPQHF	TGTGCCAGCAGCCCCGACAGGGGGATCCATCAGCCCCAGCATTTT
TRBJ2-7	NA	TRBV5-1	NA	CASSRSAADEQYF	TGCGCCAGCAGCCGGTCGGCCGCGGACGAGCAGTACTTC
TRBJ2-1	NA	TRBV19	TRBD2	CASSPGLALYNEQFF	TGTGCCAGTAGCCCGGGACTAGCGCTATACAATGAGCAGTTCTTC
TRBJ2-1	NA	TRBV27	TRBD1	CASARPQGGVSTNEQFF	TGTGCCAGCGCCCGCCCACAGGGGGGCGTTTCTACTAATGAGCAGTTCTTC
TRBJ1-1	NA	TRBV6-5	NA	CASRILQGSSEAFF	TGTGCCAGCAGGATCCTTCAGGGAAGTAGTGAAGCTTTCTTT
TRBJ2-1	NA	TRBV10-3	TRBD2	CAISGPIVGAGGPEQFF	TGTGCCATCAGTGGACCAATAGTTGGAGCGGGAGGGCCCGAGCAGTTCTTC
TRBJ2-2	once	TRBV11-3	TRBD2	CASSSAGVNTGELFF	TGTGCCAGCAGCTCTGCGGGAGTGAACACCGGGGAGCTGTTTTTT
TRBJ1-3	once	TRBV28	NA	CASSWEGSGNTIYF	TGTGCCAGCAGTTGGGAGGGTTCTGGAAACACCATATATTTT
TRBJ2-3	NA	TRBV5-1	TRBD1	CASGQGNTDTQYF	TGCGCCTCCGGACAGGGGAACACAGATACGCAGTATTTT
TRBJ1-1	NA	TRBV6-6	NA	CASSYSTWGEGTEAFF	TGTGCCAGCAGTTACTCTACGTGGGGGGAGGGCACTGAAGCTTTCTTT
TRBJ1-1	NA	TRBV11-2	TRBD1	CASRLISGTGGIEAFF	TGTGCCAGCAGGCTTATATCCGGGACAGGGGGGATTGAAGCTTTCTTT
TRBJ1-5	NA	TRBV7-9	TRBD1	CASSAGTGQNQPQHF	TGTGCCAGCAGCGCCGGGACAGGGCAAAATCAGCCCCAGCATTTT
TRBJ2-5	once	TRBV2	TRBD2	CASSVGTSGRQETQYF	TGTGCCAGCAGTGTGGGGACTAGCGGGAGGCAAGAGACCCAGTACTTC
TRBJ1-1	NA	TRBV5-1	NA	CASSLGGSDRWTSAFF	TGCGCCAGCAGCTTGGGGGGGTCTGACAGGTGGACGTCGGCTTTCTTT
TRBJ2-6	NA	TRBV7-3	NA	CASSPRLGAGANVLTF	TGTGCCAGCAGCCCCCGACTCGGAGCTGGGGCCAACGTCCTGACTTTC
TRBJ1-5	NA	TRBV18	NA	CASSPLGGLSGQPQHF	TGTGCCAGCTCACCATTGGGTGGGTTAAGCGGTCAGCCCCAGCATTTT
TRBJ2-7	NA	TRBV5-1	TRBD2	CASSSGLAGNEQYF	TGCGCCAGCAGCTCCGGACTAGCGGGAAACGAGCAGTACTTC
TRBJ2-1	NA	TRBV5-4	TRBD1	CAIRTGGHNEQFF	TGTGCCATCCGGACAGGGGGGCACAATGAGCAGTTCTTC
TRBJ2-1	NA	TRBV11-2	TRBD2	CASSLRAGPGSYNEQFF	TGTGCCAGCAGCTTAAGAGCGGGACCGGGGTCCTACAATGAGCAGTTCTTC
TRBJ2-2	NA	TRBV14	NA	CASSSLGTGELFF	TGTGCCAGCAGCTCACTAGGCACCGGGGAGCTGTTTTTT